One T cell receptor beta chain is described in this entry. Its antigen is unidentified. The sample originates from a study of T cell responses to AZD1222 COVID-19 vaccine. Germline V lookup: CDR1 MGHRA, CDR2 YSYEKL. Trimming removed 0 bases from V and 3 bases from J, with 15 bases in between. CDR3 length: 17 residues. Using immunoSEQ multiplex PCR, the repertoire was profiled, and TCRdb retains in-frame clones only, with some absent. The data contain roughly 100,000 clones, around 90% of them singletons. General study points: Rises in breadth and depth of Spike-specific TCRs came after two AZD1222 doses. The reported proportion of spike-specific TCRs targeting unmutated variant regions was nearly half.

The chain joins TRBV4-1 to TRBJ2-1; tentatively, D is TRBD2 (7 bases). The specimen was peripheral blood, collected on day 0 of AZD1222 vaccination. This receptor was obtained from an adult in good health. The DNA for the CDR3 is TGCGCCAGCAGCCAAGATCAGGGCGGGGGCCTCTACAATGAGCAGTTCTTC. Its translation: CASSQDQGGGLYNEQFF.